A single sample gave rise to the 7 T cell receptor beta chains below, sequenced in a study of control samples from healthy donors and cancer patients (TCRdb year 2020). The library was built by means of the immunoSEQ multiplex PCR assay. Not all clones reach the TCRdb copy of this immuneACCESS table, which keeps in-frame sequences only. Checked studies attribute under half of the gap to unresolved V genes and leave the rest unexplained. Counted in this sample were 150,000 to 200,000 clones; more than 85% of them appeared once. The ten most abundant clones make up approximately 0.7% of the sample. Sequencing was performed on blood. These receptors all stem from a woman between 25 and 40 years old in good health.

This clone has only a few counts. The V and J genes are TRBV7-6 and TRBJ1-5; D call uncertain. The V gene lost 0 bases and the J gene lost 5 bases, with 23 bases spanning the gap. CDR1 is SGHVS and CDR2 is FNYEAQ in the germline V gene. The CDR3 is made up of 19 amino acids. CDR3 coding DNA: TGTGCCAGCAGCTTAGCGCGAGGCCAGGATGTGTTCGAGGATCAGCCCCAGCATTTT. This translates into CASSLARGQDVFEDQPQHF.

Of note for this clone: The sample holds other DNA sequences that translate to the same CDR3. The J gene is TRBJ1-5, the V gene TRBV5-5; D is unresolved. Per the germline V gene, CDR1 is SGHKS and CDR2 is YYEKEE (reference sequence). The germline V and J ends were trimmed by 2 bases and 7 bases, with 16 bases remaining between them. The CDR3 contains 15 residues. CDR3 in DNA: TGTGCCAGCAGCTTCCGAGGTGGCCTCGGGCAGCCCCAGCATTTT. Amino acids: CASSFRGGLGQPQHF.

The CDR3 nucleotides are TGTGCCAGCAGCGTAGGGGGACAGGAGACCTACGAGCAGTACTTC. Protein sequence: CASSVGGQETYEQYF. The genes are TRBV9 and TRBJ2-7, with 8 bases that match TRBD1. The CDR3 loop spans 15 amino acids. Germline CDR1 reads SGDLS; CDR2 reads YYNGEE. V shed 0 bases and J 2 bases; nucleotides not matched to a gene: 4.

The V gene is TRBV6-5, the J gene TRBJ2-6, with D possibly TRBD1 on 5 matching bases. Trimming took 2 bases from V and 4 from J, leaving 9 bases between them. CDR1 and CDR2 (germline): MNHEY, SVGAGI. This CDR3 is 15 amino acids long. The CDR3 is CASSYGAWGANVLTF. CDR3 coding DNA: TGTGCCAGCAGTTACGGGGCGTGGGGGGCCAACGTCCTGACTTTC.

The V call is TRBV7-9, the J call TRBJ2-3, with 11 bases identical to TRBD2. The trim removed 5 bases at V and 2 bases at J, leaving 9 bases unmatched. The length of the CDR3 is 17 residues. Germline values: CDR1 SEHNR, CDR2 FQNEAQ (reference sequence). CDR3 DNA: TGTGCCAGCAGCCGCCCGGGACTAGCGGCTCTCACAGATACGCAGTATTTT. The encoded protein is CASSRPGLAALTDTQYF.

The CDR3 reads CATSRVVGRGVNTEAFF. The CDR3 nucleotides read TGTGCCACCAGCAGAGTTGTCGGCAGAGGGGTAAACACTGAAGCTTTCTTT. The V call is TRBV15, the J call TRBJ1-1, with D tentatively TRBD1 (5 bases). Per the germline V gene, CDR1 is LNHNV and CDR2 is YYDKDF (reference sequence). The CDR3 is 17 amino acids. The V and J ends lost 1 base and 2 bases respectively, with 17 bases between them.

CDR3 coding DNA: TGTGCCGCCCAGGGATGGGTTAGCTCCTACGAGCAGTACTTC. Translating it yields CAAQGWVSSYEQYF. The J gene is TRBJ2-7, the V gene TRBV28, with a weak D call TRBD1 (5 bases). Germline V lookup: CDR1 MDHEN, CDR2 SYDVKM. V was cut by 11 bases and J by 0 bases, with 17 bases left in between. This CDR3 is 14 amino acids long. Based on the CDR3 plus reference TRBV28 and TRBJ2-7, the full variable domain is DVKVTQSSRYLVKRTGEKVFLECVQDMDHENMFWYRQDPGLGLRLIYFSYDVKMKEKGDIPEGYSVSREKKERFSLILESASTNQTSMYLCAAQGWVSSYEQYFGPGTRLTVT.